This T cell receptor (beta chain) was documented in a study of blood T cell repertoires in COVID-19. On the study more broadly: Both acute and convalescent COVID-19 samples were obtained from the United States, Italy and Spain. Sources were T cells, B-cell-depleted T cells, or PBMCs; the material itself was cDNA or gDNA.

This clone was observed a few times. Original methodology: Amplification of reference gene primers was used by the study to estimate nucleated cell counts. TCRdb's copy holds only in-frame clones and misses some; the assay was immunoSEQ multiplex PCR. V and J calls and clone size are copied from that table; D and trimming were computed from the DNA. Here the sample spans hundreds of thousands of clones, approximately 89% being singletons. V lost 1 base, J lost 2 bases, and 0 bases stayed unmatched. There are 14 residues in the CDR3. Looked up from germline, CDR1 is SGHNT and CDR2 is YYREEE (reference sequence).

Sequencing input: peripheral blood. The V gene is TRBV5-4, the J gene TRBJ2-5; TRBD2 matches 9 bases. The source is a woman between 50 and 59 years old with COVID-19, enrolled during active disease. In nucleotides, the CDR3 is TGTGCCAGCAGCTTGACTAGCGGGCAAGAGACCCAGTACTTC. Translating it yields CASSLTSGQETQYF.